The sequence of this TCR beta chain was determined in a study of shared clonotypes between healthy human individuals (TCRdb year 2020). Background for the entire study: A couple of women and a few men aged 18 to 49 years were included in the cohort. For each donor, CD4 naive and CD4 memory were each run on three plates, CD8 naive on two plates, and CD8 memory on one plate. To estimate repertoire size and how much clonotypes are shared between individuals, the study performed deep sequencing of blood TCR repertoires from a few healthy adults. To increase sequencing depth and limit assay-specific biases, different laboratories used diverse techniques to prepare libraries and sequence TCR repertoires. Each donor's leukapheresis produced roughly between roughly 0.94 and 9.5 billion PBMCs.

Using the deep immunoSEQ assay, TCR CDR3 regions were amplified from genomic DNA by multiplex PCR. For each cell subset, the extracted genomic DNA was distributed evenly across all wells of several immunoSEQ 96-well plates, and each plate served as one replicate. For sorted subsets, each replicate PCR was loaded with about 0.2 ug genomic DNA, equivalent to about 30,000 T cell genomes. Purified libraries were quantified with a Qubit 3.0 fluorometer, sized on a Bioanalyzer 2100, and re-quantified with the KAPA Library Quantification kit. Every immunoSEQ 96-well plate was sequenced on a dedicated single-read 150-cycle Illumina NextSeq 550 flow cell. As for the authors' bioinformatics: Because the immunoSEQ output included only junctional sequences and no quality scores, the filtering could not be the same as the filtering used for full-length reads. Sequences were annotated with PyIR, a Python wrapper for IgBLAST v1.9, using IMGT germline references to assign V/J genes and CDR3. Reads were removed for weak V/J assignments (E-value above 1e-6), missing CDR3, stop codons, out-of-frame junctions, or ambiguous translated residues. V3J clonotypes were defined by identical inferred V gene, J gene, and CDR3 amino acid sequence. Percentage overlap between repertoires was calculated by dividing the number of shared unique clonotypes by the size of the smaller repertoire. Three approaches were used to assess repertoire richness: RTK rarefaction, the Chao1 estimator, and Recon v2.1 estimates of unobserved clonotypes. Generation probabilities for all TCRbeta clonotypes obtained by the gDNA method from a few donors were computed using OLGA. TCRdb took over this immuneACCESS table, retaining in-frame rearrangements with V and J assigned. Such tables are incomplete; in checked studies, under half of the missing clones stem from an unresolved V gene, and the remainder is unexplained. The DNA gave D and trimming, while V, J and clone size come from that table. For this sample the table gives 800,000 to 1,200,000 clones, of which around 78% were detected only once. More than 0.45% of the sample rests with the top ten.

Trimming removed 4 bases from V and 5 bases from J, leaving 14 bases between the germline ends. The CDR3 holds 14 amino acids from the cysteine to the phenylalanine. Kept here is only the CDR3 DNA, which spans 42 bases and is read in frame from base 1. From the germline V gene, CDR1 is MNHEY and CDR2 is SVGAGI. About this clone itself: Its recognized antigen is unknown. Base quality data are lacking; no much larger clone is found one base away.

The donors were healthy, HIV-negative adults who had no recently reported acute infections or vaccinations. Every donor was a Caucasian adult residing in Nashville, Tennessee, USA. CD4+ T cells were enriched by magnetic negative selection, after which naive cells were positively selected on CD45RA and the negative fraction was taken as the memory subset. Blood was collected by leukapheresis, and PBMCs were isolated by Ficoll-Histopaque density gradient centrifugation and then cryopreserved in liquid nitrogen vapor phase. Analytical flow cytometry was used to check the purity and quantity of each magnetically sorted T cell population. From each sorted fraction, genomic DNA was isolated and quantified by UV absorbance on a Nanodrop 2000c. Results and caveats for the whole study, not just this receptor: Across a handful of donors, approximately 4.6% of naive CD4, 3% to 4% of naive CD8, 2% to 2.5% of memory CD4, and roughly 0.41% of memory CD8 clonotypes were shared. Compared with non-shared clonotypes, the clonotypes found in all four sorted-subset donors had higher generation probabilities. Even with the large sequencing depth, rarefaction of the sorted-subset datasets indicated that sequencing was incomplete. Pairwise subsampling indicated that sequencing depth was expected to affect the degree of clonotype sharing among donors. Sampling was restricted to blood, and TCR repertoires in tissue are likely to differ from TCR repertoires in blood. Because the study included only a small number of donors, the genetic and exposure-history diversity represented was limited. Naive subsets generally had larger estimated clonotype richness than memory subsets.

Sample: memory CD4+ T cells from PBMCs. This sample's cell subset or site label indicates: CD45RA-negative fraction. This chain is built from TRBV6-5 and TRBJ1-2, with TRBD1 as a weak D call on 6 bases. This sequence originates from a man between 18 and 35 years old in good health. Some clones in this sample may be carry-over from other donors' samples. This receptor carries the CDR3 CASSFHGGGYGYTF. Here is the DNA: TGTGCCAGCAGTTTTCACGGGGGCGGATATGGCTACACCTTC.